These 30 T cell receptor beta chains share one sample of origin, sequenced in a study of blood T cell repertoires in COVID-19. The data were produced by immunoSEQ multiplex PCR, yet TCRdb's version contains in-frame clones alone and is incomplete. Of roughly 250,000 clones listed, roughly 84% are singletons. The sequencing sample was made of peripheral blood. The source of these receptors is a person aged 70 to 85 with COVID-19, enrolled during active disease.

The chain combines TRBV7-9 with TRBJ1-1; D unclear. The CDR3 loop spans 15 amino acids. Deletions cut 1 base from V and 1 base from J, with 10 bases between. Germline CDR1 and CDR2: SEHNR and FQNEAQ (reference sequence). CDR3 nucleotides: TGTGCCAGCAGCTTAGATCCGGGGAAGAACACTGAAGCTTTCTTT. Protein product: CASSLDPGKNTEAFF.

The rearrangement uses TRBV5-3 and TRBJ2-1; 7 positions agree with TRBD1. TRBV5-3 carries the ORF label, with uncertain function. V gave up 5 bases and J gave up 7 bases; unmatched junction bases: 18. This CDR3 contains 17 residues. CDR3 residues: CARRRDSGTARENEQFF. CDR3 coding DNA: TGTGCCAGAAGGCGTGACTCCGGGACAGCCCGTGAGAATGAGCAGTTCTTC.

The gene calls are TRBV10-3 and TRBJ2-1; 10 bases match TRBD2. V shed 1 base, J shed 7 bases, and the junction held 7 bases outside the gene matches. The CDR3 loop spans 16 amino acids. Germline-derived CDR1 and CDR2 are ENHRY and SYGVKD. The CDR3 DNA sequence: TGTGCCATCAGTGAGTTAACTAGCGGGACGGGAAATGAGCAGTTCTTC. This translates into CAISELTSGTGNEQFF.

The chain couples TRBV11-2 to TRBJ2-7, with D uncertain. The V and J ends lost 1 base and 2 bases respectively, with 9 bases between them. The CDR3 has 14 amino acids. Germline CDR1 and CDR2: SGHAT and FQNNGV. CDR3 sequence: CASSLGRFAYEQYF. Written as DNA, the CDR3 is TGTGCCAGCAGCTTAGGCAGATTTGCCTACGAGCAGTACTTC.

In the case of this clone: The same CDR3 also results from other DNA sequences found in this sample. The V and J genes are TRBV28 and TRBJ1-5, with 12 bases identical to TRBD1. The CDR3 contains 15 residues. Germline loops: CDR1 MDHEN, CDR2 SYDVKM. Germline trimming cut 4 bases from V and 7 bases from J; bases unmatched to any gene: 5. The CDR3 loop reads CASSSGTGGRQPQHF. The CDR3 DNA follows: TGTGCCAGCAGTTCAGGGACAGGGGGCAGGCAGCCCCAGCATTTT.

This clone showed up just once. The genes are TRBV27 and TRBJ2-7; D gene ambiguous. V was shortened by 3 bases and J by 2 bases, with 11 bases between the two germline ends. This CDR3 is 14 amino acids long. Germline CDR1 reads MNHEY; CDR2 reads SMNVEV (reference sequence). CDR3 nucleotide sequence: TGTGCCAGCAGTTTTCGCGGCGAGGCCTACGAGCAGTACTTC. It specifies CASSFRGEAYEQYF.

V gene TRBV7-7 combines with J gene TRBJ2-7, with a weak D call TRBD2 (7 bases). This CDR3 comprises 14 residues. The germline gives CDR1 SSHAT, CDR2 FNYEAQ (reference sequence). Trimming pared 5 bases from V and 6 bases from J, leaving 17 bases between. As DNA, the CDR3 is TGTGCCAGCAGCCCCGTCGGAGGGGGGGGCGAGCAGTACTTC. The encoded protein is CASSPVGGGGEQYF. Complete variable domain (other parts from reference TRBV7-7 and TRBJ2-7): GAGVSQSPRYKVTKRGQDVTLRCDPISSHATLYWYQQALGQGPEFLTYFNYEAQPDKSGLPSDRFSAERPEGSISTLTIQRTEQRDSAMYRCASSPVGGGGEQYFGPGTRLTVT.

Points on this clone: Other nucleotide sequences from this sample produce the same CDR3. J is TRBJ2-5 and V is TRBV28; unclear D gene. Trimming removed 5 bases at V and 4 bases at J, with 11 bases between. CDR1 and CDR2 from the germline V gene are MDHEN and SYDVKM. The CDR3 has 13 amino acids. The CDR3 here is CASSRQVGETQYF. CDR3 bases: TGTGCCAGCAGTAGGCAGGTAGGAGAGACCCAGTACTTC. The full variable domain, its missing parts supplied by reference TRBV28 and TRBJ2-5, is DVKVTQSSRYLVKRTGEKVFLECVQDMDHENMFWYRQDPGLGLRLIYFSYDVKMKEKGDIPEGYSVSREKKERFSLILESASTNQTSMYLCASSRQVGETQYFGPGTRLLVL.

V is TRBV7-2 and J is TRBJ2-7; 7 nucleotides line up with TRBD1. Germline V gene data show CDR1 as SGHTA and CDR2 as FQGNSA. The length of the CDR3 is 16 residues. V dropped 5 bases and J dropped 5; count of bases not matched to a gene: 15. The CDR3 loop reads CASSPLPRQGPNEQYF. The CDR3 bases are TGTGCCAGCAGCCCCCTCCCGCGACAGGGTCCCAACGAGCAGTACTTC.

This clone was recorded only once. The rearrangement links TRBV19 to TRBJ1-1; D is unclear. Germline CDR1 and CDR2: LNHDA and SQIVND (reference sequence). The CDR3 extends over 12 amino acids. V lost 7 bases and J lost 7, with 13 bases in between. The CDR3 reads CASTQFEGEAFF. The DNA of the CDR3 is TGTGCCAGTACACAATTTGAGGGTGAAGCTTTCTTT.

There are a few counts of this clone. This chain links TRBV11-1 with TRBJ2-2; unclear D gene. V gave up 8 bases and J gave up 1 base, with 11 bases separating them. Per the germline V gene, CDR1 is SGHAT and CDR2 is FQDESV (reference sequence). The CDR3 spans 14 residues. CDR3 amino acids: CASASGLNTGELFF. The CDR3 coding sequence is TGTGCCAGCGCCTCGGGTTTGAACACCGGGGAGCTGTTTTTT.

The chain uses TRBV5-4 and TRBJ1-2; a possible D gene is TRBD1 (5 bases). Per the germline V gene, CDR1 is SGHNT and CDR2 is YYREEE (reference sequence). The CDR3 totals 12 residues. V lost 4 bases and J 8 bases, leaving 12 bases between the germline ends. CDR3 DNA sequence: TGTGCCAGCAGCAAGGACACTGGAGGCTACACCTTC. This codes for CASSKDTGGYTF.

This chain links TRBV7-9 with TRBJ2-3; possible D gene TRBD1, 6 bases. This CDR3 is 18 amino acids long. V lost 4 bases and J lost 4, with 24 bases in between. The germline V gene encodes CDR1 SEHNR and CDR2 FQNEAQ (reference sequence). The DNA of the CDR3 is TGTGCCAGCAGCTCCCCAGGAGGTGGTGGCAGGGGTTCAGATACGCAGTATTTT. It yields the protein CASSSPGGGGRGSDTQYF.

The chain employs TRBV5-1 and TRBJ2-7; 11 bases map to TRBD2. The germline gives CDR1 SGHRS, CDR2 YFSETQ. Germline trimming cut 0 bases from V and 0 bases from J; bases unmatched to any gene: 14. This CDR3 has 20 amino acids. The DNA of the CDR3 is TGCGCCAGCAGCTTGGAGGGACTAGCGGCTAACCCTTATTACTCCTACGAGCAGTACTTC. Translated, it gives CASSLEGLAANPYYSYEQYF.

The chain recombines TRBV18 with TRBJ1-1; maybe TRBD1 (5 bases). The CDR3 spans 12 residues. V lost 1 base and J lost 10, with 10 bases in between. The V gene's germline CDR1 is KGHSH and CDR2 LQKENI. The CDR3 bases are TGTGCCAGCTCACCACAAAACAGGTTAGCTTTCTTT. Translated: CASSPQNRLAFF.

The rearrangement links TRBV20-1 to TRBJ2-5; possibly TRBD2 for D (5 bases). Germline V gives CDR1 DFQATT, CDR2 SNEGSKA (reference sequence). The CDR3 length is 12 residues. V shed 3 bases and J shed 4 bases, with 9 bases lying between them. Here the CDR3 reads CSASSRGETQYF. CDR3 DNA: TGCAGTGCTAGTAGCCGGGGAGAGACCCAGTACTTC.

This clone was observed a single time. J is TRBJ1-6 and V is TRBV5-6; D is uncertain. Deletions cut 0 bases from V and 1 base from J, with 8 bases between. CDR3 length: 16 amino acids. CDR1 and CDR2 (germline): SGHDT, YYEEEE. This CDR3 reads CASSLGSGSYNSPLHF. The DNA of the CDR3 is TGTGCCAGCAGCTTGGGTTCGGGATCCTATAATTCACCCCTCCACTTT.

V and J are TRBV4-3 and TRBJ2-5; tentatively, D is TRBD1 (5 bases). This CDR3 is 15 amino acids long. The germline V gene has CDR1 LGHNA and CDR2 YSLEER. The V end was cut by 4 bases, the J end by 1 base, with 13 bases between. CDR3: CASSRETGSQETQYF. The CDR3 DNA is TGCGCCAGCAGCCGAGAAACAGGTAGCCAAGAGACCCAGTACTTC.

This chain uses TRBV4-1 with TRBJ2-2; D not resolved. V was clipped by 1 base and J by 0 bases, with 3 bases between them. The CDR3 runs to 14 residues. Germline V gives CDR1 MGHRA, CDR2 YSYEKL. DNA of the CDR3: TGCGCCAGCAGCCAAGCTACGAACACCGGGGAGCTGTTTTTT. Its translation: CASSQATNTGELFF.

The chain is built from TRBV10-3 and TRBJ1-5; D is undetermined. Germline V gives CDR1 ENHRY, CDR2 SYGVKD. This CDR3 has 13 residues. Trimming took 6 bases from V and 0 from J, leaving 6 bases between them. CDR3 nucleotides: TGTGCCATCAGAACAGATAGCAATCAGCCCCAGCATTTT. Translation gives CAIRTDSNQPQHF.

The V gene is TRBV6-5, the J gene TRBJ2-3; 12 bases match TRBD1. CDR1 is MNHEY and CDR2 is SVGAGI in the germline V gene. CDR3 length equals 15 residues. With V trimmed by 8 bases and J by 4 bases, 7 bases remained unmatched. The CDR3 is CASARDRGLADTQYF. The CDR3 DNA reads as TGTGCCAGCGCCCGGGACAGGGGGCTTGCAGATACGCAGTATTTT.

The rearrangement joins TRBV7-3 to TRBJ2-2; 7 bases fit TRBD2. The V segment lost 8 bases and the J segment 0 bases; nucleotides outside the gene matches: 3. The CDR3 runs 14 residues. Germline values: CDR1 SGHTA, CDR2 FQGTGA. Here the CDR3 reads CASRAGANTGELFF. The CDR3, as DNA: TGTGCCAGCCGGGCGGGAGCGAACACCGGGGAGCTGTTTTTT.

This rearrangement joins TRBV18 to TRBJ2-3; D is perhaps TRBD1 (6 bases). Germline-derived CDR1 and CDR2 are KGHSH and LQKENI. This CDR3 is 14 amino acids long. Trimming took off 3 bases at V and 4 bases at J, with 11 bases between the two ends. This CDR3 reads CASSPIRGPDTQYF. In DNA form, the CDR3 reads TGTGCCAGCTCACCGATCAGGGGCCCAGATACGCAGTATTTT.

About this clone: One end of the junction is discordant with germline, which a read error may explain. The chain uses TRBV30 and TRBJ1-4, with 8 bases aligning to TRBD1. CDR1 is GTSNPN and CDR2 is SVGIG in the germline V gene (reference sequence). The CDR3 has 14 residues. The CDR3 reads CVWRLQGANEKLFF. The CDR3 coding sequence is TGTGTCTGGAGATTGCAGGGGGCGAATGAAAAACTGTTTTTT.

The chain links TRBV28 to TRBJ1-5, with TRBD1 identical over 7 bases. Germline V CDR1 and CDR2: MDHEN, SYDVKM. With 4 bases clipped from V and 7 bases from J, the junction kept 10 bases outside the gene matches. This CDR3 spans 15 amino acids. The CDR3 reads CASSSDREEEQPQHF. CDR3 DNA: TGTGCCAGCAGTTCCGACAGGGAGGAGGAACAGCCCCAGCATTTT.

The chain employs TRBV18 and TRBJ1-5; the D gene is possibly TRBD1 (5 bases). V was cut by 2 bases and J by 3 bases, with 11 bases left in between. Looked up from germline, CDR1 is KGHSH and CDR2 is LQKENI. This CDR3 comprises 15 residues. This CDR3 is CASSPGAPPNQPQHF. The CDR3 DNA sequence: TGTGCCAGCTCACCAGGGGCGCCACCCAATCAGCCCCAGCATTTT.

This clone was found once. This chain uses TRBV7-2 with TRBJ2-7; D call uncertain. The CDR3 totals 14 residues. Trimming removed 0 bases at V and 3 bases at J, with 9 bases between. Germline CDR1 and CDR2: SGHTA and FQGNSA. The DNA for the CDR3 is TGTGCCAGCAGCTTAGCGGCCAGAAACTACGAGCAGTACTTC. Translating it yields CASSLAARNYEQYF.

On this clone: A read error may account for a junction end that differs from germline. The chain carries TRBV6-5 and TRBJ2-7, with 14 bases aligning to TRBD2. The CDR3 loop spans 15 amino acids. CDR1 and CDR2 (germline): MNHEY, SVGAGI. The CDR3 loop is CASRYSGLAGGEQYF. DNA of the CDR3: TGTGCCAGCAGATACTCTGGACTAGCGGGAGGTGAGCAGTACTTC.

This clone occurred once. The chain couples TRBV4-2 to TRBJ2-1, with TRBD2 matching 12 bases. This CDR3 region has 19 residues. CDR1 is LGHNA and CDR2 is YNFKEQ in the germline V gene. V lost 0 bases to trimming and J lost 2 bases; unmatched junction nucleotides: 8. The CDR3 DNA sequence: TGTGCCAGCAGCCAAGATCCGATGGCTAGCGGGAGGGCCTACAATGAGCAGTTCTTC. Its protein is CASSQDPMASGRAYNEQFF.

This rearrangement joins TRBV28 to TRBJ1-2; D is perhaps TRBD1 (6 bases). The CDR3 is 14 amino acids. Per the germline V gene, CDR1 is MDHEN and CDR2 is SYDVKM. The V and J ends lost 5 bases and 4 bases respectively, with 14 bases between them. The CDR3 DNA reads TGTGCCAGCAGTAACGGGAAAGGGGGCTATGGCTACACCTTC. It yields the protein CASSNGKGGYGYTF.